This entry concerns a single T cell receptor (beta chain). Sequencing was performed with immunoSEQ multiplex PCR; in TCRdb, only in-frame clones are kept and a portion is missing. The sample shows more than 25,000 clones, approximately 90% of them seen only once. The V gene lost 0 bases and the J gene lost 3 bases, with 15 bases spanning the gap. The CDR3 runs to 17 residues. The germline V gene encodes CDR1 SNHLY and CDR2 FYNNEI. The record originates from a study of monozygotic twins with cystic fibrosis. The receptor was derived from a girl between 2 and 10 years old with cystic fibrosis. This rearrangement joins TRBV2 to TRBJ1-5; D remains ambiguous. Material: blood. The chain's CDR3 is CASSEALRRLYNQPQHF. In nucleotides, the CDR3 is TGTGCCAGCAGTGAAGCGCTTCGGCGTCTTTACAATCAGCCCCAGCATTTT.